These T cell receptor beta chains were read from a single sample in a study of blood T cell repertoires in COVID-19. Sequencing used immunoSEQ multiplex PCR; TCRdb keeps in-frame clones, though not all of them. Of almost 200,000 clones in the sample, 85% to 90% were seen once. Specimen: peripheral blood. These receptors were taken from an older woman with acute or convalescent COVID-19. Both conserved end residues are part of each CDR3. Each record gives: clone size, D gene, V gene, J gene, CDR3 protein, CDR3 DNA. The D gene is left open where the match is weak. Clone size is not always given. Where it is, it says once, few, many or a class for expanded clones.

.	TRBD1	TRBV3-1/TRBV3-2	TRBJ1-5	CASSQEGSGAGGQPQHF	TGTGCCAGCAGCCAAGAAGGGTCTGGGGCAGGGGGCCAGCCCCAGCATTTT
.	.	TRBV12-3/TRBV12-4	TRBJ1-2	CASSLGNRGYTF	TGTGCCAGCAGTTTAGGGAACAGGGGCTACACCTTC
.	.	TRBV5-4	TRBJ2-2	CASSPLAGRNTGELFF	TGTGCCAGCAGCCCCCTCGCGGGGAGGAACACCGGGGAGCTGTTTTTT
.	TRBD2	TRBV19	TRBJ2-7	CASSISGSYEQYF	TGTGCCAGTAGTATTAGCGGGAGCTACGAGCAGTACTTC
.	.	TRBV7-6	TRBJ1-1	CASSLDIRVRGTEAFF	TGTGCCAGCTCTCTAGACATCAGGGTGCGGGGCACTGAAGCTTTCTTT
.	TRBD1	TRBV3-1/TRBV3-2	TRBJ1-2	CASSPGRGRRNYGYTF	TGTGCCAGCAGCCCCGGGAGGGGGCGACGGAATTATGGCTACACCTTC
.	TRBD1	TRBV18	TRBJ1-1	CASSPATGGGNTEAFF	TGTGCCAGCTCACCAGCGACAGGGGGCGGGAACACTGAAGCTTTCTTT
.	.	TRBV5-4	TRBJ2-2	CASSLGVRRGNTGELFF	TGTGCCAGCAGCTTGGGGGTGCGGCGGGGGAACACCGGGGAGCTGTTTTTT
.	TRBD1	TRBV28	TRBJ2-2	CASSPPTGHGELFF	TGTGCCAGCAGTCCCCCGACAGGGCACGGGGAGCTGTTTTTT
.	TRBD2	TRBV7-2	TRBJ2-1	CASSLGPSGGQNEQFF	TGTGCCAGCAGCTTAGGGCCCTCGGGGGGGCAGAATGAGCAGTTCTTC
.	.	TRBV18	TRBJ2-1	CASSPAIGDNEQFF	TGTGCCAGCTCACCAGCCATAGGGGACAATGAGCAGTTCTTC
.	.	TRBV5-1	TRBJ2-1	CASSLLGGSSYNEQFF	TGCGCCAGCAGCTTGCTCGGGGGTAGCTCCTACAATGAGCAGTTCTTC
.	TRBD1	TRBV18	TRBJ2-2	CASSPWDSNTGELFF	TGTGCCAGCTCACCATGGGACAGCAACACCGGGGAGCTGTTTTTT
.	TRBD2	TRBV18	TRBJ2-7	CASSYLVLAGGSYEQYF	TGTGCCAGCTCATACCTGGTTCTAGCGGGAGGTTCCTACGAGCAGTACTTC
once	TRBD1	TRBV10-1	TRBJ2-3	CASSDPGTGHSTDTQYF	TGCGCCAGCAGTGACCCCGGGACAGGACATAGCACAGATACGCAGTATTTT
.	TRBD2	TRBV5-6	TRBJ2-1	CASSTSGRGSYNEQFF	TGTGCCAGCAGCACTAGCGGGAGGGGTTCCTACAATGAGCAGTTCTTC
.	TRBD2	TRBV6-5	TRBJ2-7	CASTLAGGPNEQYF	TGTGCCAGCACCCTAGCGGGAGGGCCTAACGAGCAGTACTTC
few	.	TRBV10-2	TRBJ2-2	CASSETRGTGELFF	TGCGCCAGCAGTGAAACGCGGGGTACCGGGGAGCTGTTTTTT
.	.	TRBV19	TRBJ2-3	CASSIMGGTTDTQYF	TGTGCCAGTAGTATAATGGGGGGGACAACAGATACGCAGTATTTT
.	.	TRBV21-1	TRBJ1-5	CASSLLATGGQPQHF	TGTGCCAGCAGCTTACTAGCCACGGGTGGTCAGCCCCAGCATTTT
.	TRBD1	TRBV5-1	TRBJ2-7	CASSYSGQGAPVEQYF	TGCGCCAGCAGTTATTCGGGACAGGGGGCCCCGGTCGAGCAGTACTTC
.	.	TRBV7-7	TRBJ2-1	CASSLSLLDSYNEQFF	TGTGCTAGCAGCTTAAGTCTCTTAGACTCCTACAATGAGCAGTTCTTC
once	TRBD2	TRBV3-1/TRBV3-2	TRBJ2-3	CASSQGRTSGGSTDTQYF	TGTGCCAGCAGCCAAGGCCGGACAAGCGGGGGAAGCACAGATACGCAGTATTTT
.	.	TRBV6-2/TRBV6-3	TRBJ2-7	CASSSYPGRPYEQYF	TGTGCCAGCAGTTCATACCCTGGCCGTCCCTACGAGCAGTACTTC
.	.	TRBV7-2	TRBJ2-2	CASSFQDGVGELFF	TGTGCCAGCAGCTTCCAGGACGGGGTCGGGGAGCTGTTTTTT
.	.	TRBV10-1	TRBJ2-5	CASSLNPTQETQYF	TGCGCCAGCAGCCTTAACCCTACCCAAGAGACCCAGTACTTC
.	.	TRBV28	TRBJ1-5	CASSFEGGRAQPQHF	TGTGCCAGCAGTTTTGAGGGGGGGAGGGCTCAGCCCCAGCATTTT
.	.	TRBV6-6	TRBJ1-5	CASRAEGDSNQPQHF	TGTGCCAGCAGAGCCGAAGGAGATAGCAATCAGCCCCAGCATTTT
.	.	TRBV18	TRBJ1-4	CASSPTPRSTNEKLFF	TGTGCCAGCTCGCCGACCCCCCGGAGCACTAATGAAAAACTGTTTTTT
.	TRBD1	TRBV5-1	TRBJ2-6	CASSFQGAGGANVLTF	TGCGCCAGCAGCTTTCAGGGGGCAGGTGGGGCCAACGTCCTGACTTTC
.	.	TRBV19	TRBJ1-6	CASGRHGSDSPLHF	TGTGCCAGTGGTCGACACGGCTCGGATTCACCCCTCCACTTT
.	.	TRBV7-8	TRBJ1-6	CASRPAATWSSPLHF	TGTGCCAGCCGTCCTGCCGCGACCTGGAGTTCACCCCTCCACTTT
.	.	TRBV5-1	TRBJ1-3	CASREGPSGNTIYF	TGCGCCAGTAGGGAGGGTCCCTCTGGAAACACCATATATTTT
.	TRBD1	TRBV13	TRBJ1-5	CASSFKGAGQPQHF	TGTGCCAGCAGCTTTAAGGGGGCAGGTCAGCCCCAGCATTTT
many	TRBD1	TRBV9	TRBJ1-1	CASSPDRETAFF	TGTGCCAGCAGCCCGGACAGGGAGACAGCTTTCTTT
.	.	TRBV6-5	TRBJ1-6	CASSRLSSYNSPLHF	TGTGCCAGCAGCCGATTGAGCTCCTATAATTCACCCCTCCACTTT
.	.	TRBV13	TRBJ2-7	CASSLSLGEQYF	TGTGCCAGCAGCCTTTCCCTCGGCGAGCAGTACTTC
.	TRBD2	TRBV7-2	TRBJ2-7	CASSLDWRGWYEQYF	TGTGCCAGCAGCTTAGATTGGCGGGGGTGGTACGAGCAGTACTTC
.	.	TRBV5-1	TRBJ2-3	CASSLASVLTDTQYF	TGCGCCAGCAGCTTGGCCTCAGTCCTCACAGATACGCAGTATTTT
.	TRBD2	TRBV7-8	TRBJ2-7	CASSMTSGGSSWYEQYF	TGTGCCAGCAGCATGACTAGCGGGGGGTCCTCCTGGTACGAGCAGTACTTC
.	TRBD1	TRBV5-1	TRBJ1-1	CASSLRGQGNTEAFF	TGCGCCAGCAGCTTGAGAGGACAGGGCAACACTGAAGCTTTCTTT
.	TRBD1	TRBV28	TRBJ1-4	CASSSPTGQGNEKLFF	TGTGCCAGCAGTTCCCCAACCGGACAGGGGAATGAAAAACTGTTTTTT
.	TRBD2	TRBV14	TRBJ2-5	CASSQEGRGGLETQYF	TGTGCCAGCAGCCAAGAAGGACGGGGGGGCCTGGAGACCCAGTACTTC
.	TRBD2	TRBV5-8	TRBJ2-5	CASSQGLAGMETQYF	TGTGCCAGCAGCCAGGGACTAGCGGGTATGGAGACCCAGTACTTC